Listed below are T cell receptor beta chains from one sample, sequenced in a study of blood T cell repertoires in COVID-19. Some clones are missing from TCRdb's copy, which holds only in-frame ones; the method was immunoSEQ multiplex PCR. The table has approximately 300,000 clones, approximately 84% seen once. Sequencing was carried out using PBMCs or T cells enriched from blood (not recorded which). Receptor source: a young woman who had recovered from COVID-19. The CDR3 runs from the conserved cysteine through the conserved F or W. Fields, in order: V gene, J gene, clone size, D gene, CDR3 protein, CDR3 DNA. A D gene is named only where the DNA matches it firmly. For some rows the clone size is stated as once, few or many, or as a class when expanded; others skip it.

TRBV10-2	TRBJ2-5	NA	NA	CASSESRLTGQGQETQYF	TGCGCCAGCAGTGAGTCGCGGTTAACAGGGCAGGGGCAAGAGACCCAGTACTTC
TRBV2	TRBJ1-6	NA	NA	CASSATENSPLHF	TGTGCCAGCAGTGCCACAGAGAATTCACCCCTCCACTTT
TRBV9	TRBJ2-7	NA	TRBD2	CASSLHSLAGGPSDEQYF	TGTGCCAGCAGCCTTCACTCCTTAGCGGGAGGGCCAAGTGACGAGCAGTACTTC
TRBV19	TRBJ2-1	few	NA	CASSMEGFAYNEQFF	TGTGCCAGTAGTATGGAGGGATTCGCCTACAATGAGCAGTTCTTC
TRBV28	TRBJ1-3	NA	TRBD1	CASSSYTTGSGNTIYF	TGTGCCAGCAGTTCGTACACGACAGGGTCTGGAAACACCATATATTTT
TRBV6-5	TRBJ2-7	NA	TRBD1	CASSLDRANEQYF	TGTGCCAGCAGTCTCGACAGGGCCAACGAGCAGTACTTC
TRBV10-3	TRBJ1-4	NA	NA	CAISDGRGNEKLFF	TGTGCCATCAGTGACGGGAGAGGTAATGAAAAACTGTTTTTT
TRBV29-1	TRBJ1-2	NA	NA	CSVEDYLLGYGYTF	TGCAGCGTTGAAGACTACCTCCTAGGTTATGGCTACACCTTC
TRBV12-3/TRBV12-4	TRBJ1-1	NA	NA	CASSFGSGMEAFF	TGTGCCAGCAGCTTCGGCAGCGGGATGGAAGCTTTCTTT
TRBV28	TRBJ1-3	NA	NA	CASKTGYSGNTIYF	TGTGCCAGCAAGACAGGCTACTCTGGAAACACCATATATTTT
TRBV5-1	TRBJ1-1	NA	TRBD1	CASSLRLPGQGRNTEAFF	TGCGCCAGCAGCTTGAGACTCCCCGGACAGGGGAGGAACACTGAAGCTTTCTTT
TRBV7-3	TRBJ2-1	few	TRBD2	CASSLGGRAENEQFF	TGTGCCAGCAGCTTAGGCGGGAGGGCCGAGAATGAGCAGTTCTTC
TRBV6-6	TRBJ2-1	NA	NA	CASTPGGRAPKFF	TGTGCCAGCACCCCTGGCGGCAGAGCCCCCAAGTTCTTC
TRBV5-1	TRBJ2-7	NA	TRBD2	CASSSLAGALDEQYF	TGCGCCAGCAGTTCGCTAGCGGGGGCTCTCGACGAGCAGTACTTC
TRBV5-1	TRBJ1-2	NA	TRBD1	CASSPGETGGEGYTF	TGCGCCAGCAGCCCCGGGGAGACAGGGGGTGAGGGCTACACCTTC
TRBV4-1	TRBJ1-4	NA	TRBD1	CASSPGWTGVEKLFF	TGCGCCAGCAGCCCTGGCTGGACAGGGGTAGAAAAACTGTTTTTT
TRBV4-2	TRBJ1-3	NA	NA	CASSQGPQGLGNTIYF	TGTGCCAGCAGCCAAGGACCCCAGGGCCTAGGAAACACCATATATTTT
TRBV19	TRBJ1-1	NA	TRBD1	CASSTYRQGRRTEAFF	TGTGCCAGTAGTACCTACCGACAGGGGAGGAGAACTGAAGCTTTCTTT
TRBV7-9	TRBJ1-2	NA	TRBD1	CASSLAPGQRPYGYTF	TGTGCCAGCAGCTTAGCGCCGGGACAGAGGCCCTATGGCTACACCTTC
TRBV2	TRBJ1-3	NA	NA	CASSEWADQARSGNTIYF	TGTGCCAGCAGTGAATGGGCAGATCAGGCCCGCTCTGGAAACACCATATATTTT
TRBV11-2	TRBJ1-5	NA	NA	CASSLVAGDQPQHF	TGTGCCAGCAGCTTAGTGGCGGGGGATCAGCCCCAGCATTTT
TRBV12-3/TRBV12-4	TRBJ1-2	NA	NA	CASSSTGGGYTF	TGTGCCAGCAGTTCAACCGGAGGCGGCTACACCTTC
TRBV6-5	TRBJ1-3	many	NA	CASSLAGLGNTIYF	TGTGCCAGCAGTTTGGCAGGGCTAGGAAACACCATATATTTT
TRBV2	TRBJ1-5	NA	NA	CASSREGVQPQHF	TGTGCCAGCAGCCGAGAGGGAGTTCAGCCCCAGCATTTT
TRBV7-2	TRBJ2-1	NA	NA	CASSLDSRISYNEQFF	TGTGCCAGCAGCTTAGATTCCAGAATTTCCTACAATGAGCAGTTCTTC
TRBV5-6	TRBJ1-1	NA	TRBD1	CASSVQGVTAFF	TGTGCCAGCAGCGTTCAGGGGGTGACTGCTTTCTTT
TRBV6-5	TRBJ2-1	NA	TRBD2	CASSKTSGPYNEQFF	TGTGCCAGCAGTAAGACTAGCGGTCCTTACAATGAGCAGTTCTTC
TRBV7-2	TRBJ2-1	NA	TRBD2	CASLPSGRPWYNEQFF	TGTGCCAGCCTACCTAGCGGGAGGCCCTGGTACAATGAGCAGTTCTTC
TRBV2	TRBJ2-5	NA	TRBD1	CASSGDREETQYF	TGTGCCAGCAGTGGCGACAGGGAAGAGACCCAGTACTTC
TRBV18	TRBJ2-3	NA	TRBD2	CASSPLREADTQYF	TGTGCCAGCTCACCACTACGGGAGGCAGATACGCAGTATTTT
TRBV7-9	TRBJ2-1	once	NA	CASSAQLTGAREQFF	TGTGCCAGCAGCGCCCAGTTGACCGGAGCTCGGGAGCAGTTCTTC
TRBV13	TRBJ2-7	NA	TRBD2	CASSLAGHPWEQYF	TGTGCCAGCAGTCTAGCGGGACACCCATGGGAGCAGTACTTC
TRBV7-6	TRBJ2-3	NA	NA	CASSLAVAAPGGTDTQYF	TGTGCCAGCAGCTTAGCGGTCGCGGCCCCAGGGGGCACAGATACGCAGTATTTT
TRBV27	TRBJ2-5	few	TRBD2	CASSFMEGGKETQYF	TGTGCCAGCAGTTTCATGGAGGGAGGGAAAGAGACCCAGTACTTC
TRBV5-6	TRBJ2-7	NA	NA	CASSSTGFWASYEQYF	TGTGCCAGCAGCTCCACAGGGTTTTGGGCTTCCTACGAGCAGTACTTC
TRBV7-3	TRBJ1-3	few	NA	CASSSGPGNTIYF	TGTGCCAGCAGCTCTGGGCCGGGAAACACCATATATTTT
TRBV27	TRBJ2-5	NA	TRBD1	CASSRDRGQTQYF	TGTGCCAGCAGTCGGGACAGGGGTCAGACCCAGTACTTC
TRBV30	TRBJ1-3	NA	NA	CAWSVTPFGNTIYF	TGTGCCTGGAGTGTGACACCCTTTGGAAACACCATATATTTT
TRBV7-7	TRBJ2-3	NA	TRBD2	CASSLGLAGADTQYF	TGTGCCAGCAGCTTAGGACTAGCGGGAGCAGATACGCAGTATTTT
TRBV5-4	TRBJ1-1	NA	TRBD1	CASSQTGVGVSTEAFF	TGTGCCAGCAGCCAAACAGGGGTGGGAGTGAGCACTGAAGCTTTCTTT
TRBV2	TRBJ1-1	NA	NA	CASSPIPEPDILGTEAFF	TGTGCCAGCAGCCCCATTCCCGAACCTGACATTTTGGGCACTGAAGCTTTCTTT
TRBV9	TRBJ2-1	NA	TRBD1	CASSLTGVAYNEQFF	TGTGCCAGCTCCCTGACAGGGGTAGCCTACAATGAGCAGTTCTTC
TRBV6-5	TRBJ1-2	NA	NA	CASSYLESYGYTF	TGTGCCAGCAGTTATTTAGAGAGCTATGGCTACACCTTC
TRBV7-3	TRBJ2-1	NA	TRBD2	CASSLTAGGPFNEQFF	TGTGCCAGCAGCTTAACGGCGGGAGGGCCATTTAATGAGCAGTTCTTC
TRBV19	TRBJ1-1	NA	NA	CASSTGLNTEAFF	TGTGCCAGTAGTACGGGTCTGAACACTGAAGCTTTCTTT
TRBV27	TRBJ2-7	NA	TRBD1	CASSFGRGYEQYF	TGTGCCAGCAGTTTTGGCAGGGGGTACGAGCAGTACTTC
TRBV11-2	TRBJ1-1	few	NA	CASSHGRGGIWNTEAFF	TGTGCCAGCAGCCACGGGAGGGGGGGGATTTGGAACACTGAAGCTTTCTTT
TRBV4-1	TRBJ1-5	NA	NA	CASSQELSYSNQPQHF	TGCGCCAGCAGCCAAGAGCTCAGTTATAGCAATCAGCCCCAGCATTTT
TRBV7-3	TRBJ1-1	NA	TRBD1	CASSLRGRSRGTEAFF	TGTGCCAGCAGCCTCAGGGGGCGCAGTCGGGGCACTGAAGCTTTCTTT
TRBV7-9	TRBJ1-4	NA	TRBD1	CASSLSIQGREKLFF	TGTGCCAGCAGCTTATCGATACAGGGGCGGGAAAAACTGTTTTTT
TRBV11-2	TRBJ2-1	NA	TRBD2	CASTPKLAGVYEQFF	TGTGCCAGCACCCCCAAACTAGCGGGGGTTTATGAGCAGTTCTTC
TRBV20-1	TRBJ1-4	NA	TRBD1	CSASQGVSEKLFF	TGCAGTGCTAGTCAGGGGGTTTCGGAAAAACTGTTTTTT
TRBV6-1	TRBJ2-7	NA	TRBD1	CASSERDRDIYEQYF	TGTGCCAGCAGTGAAAGGGACAGAGATATCTACGAGCAGTACTTC